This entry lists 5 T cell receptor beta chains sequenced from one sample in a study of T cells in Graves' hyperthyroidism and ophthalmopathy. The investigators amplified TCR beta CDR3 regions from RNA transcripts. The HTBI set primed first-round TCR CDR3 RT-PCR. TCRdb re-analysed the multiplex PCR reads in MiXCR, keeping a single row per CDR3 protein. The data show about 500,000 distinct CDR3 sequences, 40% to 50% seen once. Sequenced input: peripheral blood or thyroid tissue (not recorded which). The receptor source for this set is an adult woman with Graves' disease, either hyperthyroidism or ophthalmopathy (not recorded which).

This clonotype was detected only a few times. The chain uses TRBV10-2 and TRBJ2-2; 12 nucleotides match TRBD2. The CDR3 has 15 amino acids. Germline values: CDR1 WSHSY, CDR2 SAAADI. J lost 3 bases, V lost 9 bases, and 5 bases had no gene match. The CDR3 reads CASIGTSGYTGELFF. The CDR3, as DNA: TGCGCCAGTATCGGGACTAGCGGGTACACCGGGGAGCTGTTTTTT.

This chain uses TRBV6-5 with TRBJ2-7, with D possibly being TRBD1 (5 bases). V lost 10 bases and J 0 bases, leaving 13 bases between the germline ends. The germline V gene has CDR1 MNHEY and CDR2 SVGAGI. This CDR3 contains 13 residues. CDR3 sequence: CAISPGLSYEQYF. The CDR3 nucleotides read TGTGCCATCAGCCCAGGGCTCTCCTACGAGCAGTACTTC.

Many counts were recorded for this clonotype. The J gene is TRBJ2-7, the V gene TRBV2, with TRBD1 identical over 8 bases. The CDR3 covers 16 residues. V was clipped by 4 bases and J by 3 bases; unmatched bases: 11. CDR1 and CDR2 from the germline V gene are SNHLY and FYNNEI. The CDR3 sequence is CASSGPGQEFNYEQYF. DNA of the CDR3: TGTGCCAGCAGTGGACCGGGACAGGAATTCAACTACGAGCAGTACTTC.

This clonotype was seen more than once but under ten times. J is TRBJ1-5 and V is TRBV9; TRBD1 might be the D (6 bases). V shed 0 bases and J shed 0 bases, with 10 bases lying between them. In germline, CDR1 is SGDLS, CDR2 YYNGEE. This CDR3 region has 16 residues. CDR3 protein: CASSVGTDDSNQPQHF. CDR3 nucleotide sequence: TGTGCCAGCAGCGTAGGGACAGACGATAGCAATCAGCCCCAGCATTTT.

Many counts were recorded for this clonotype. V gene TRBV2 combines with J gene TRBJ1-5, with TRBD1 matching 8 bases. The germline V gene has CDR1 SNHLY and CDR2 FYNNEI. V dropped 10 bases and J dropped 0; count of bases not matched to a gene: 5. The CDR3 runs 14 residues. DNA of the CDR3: TGTGCCACAAGACAGGGGCATAGCAATCAGCCCCAGCATTTT. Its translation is CATRQGHSNQPQHF.